Included here is one T cell receptor (beta chain) sequence, with context. Profiling relied on immunoSEQ multiplex PCR, and the TCRdb table lists in-frame clones only, not all of them. The table lists 99,000 or so clones, about 90% of them singletons, with around 2% in the top ten. These data are taken from a study of blood T cell repertoires in COVID-19. Study overall: Italy, Spain and the United States were the sources of the convalescent and acute COVID-19 samples.

This CDR3 spans 16 amino acids. Germline-derived CDR1 and CDR2 are LGHDT and YNNKEL (reference sequence). Trimming removed 1 base at V and 1 base at J, with 11 bases between. Seattle enrolled patients during active infection and tracked them longitudinally. This clonotype originated in a man aged 45-65 years with COVID-19, enrolled during active disease. Material: peripheral blood. The V and J genes are TRBV3-1 (or the pseudogene TRBV3-2) and TRBJ2-1; TRBD1 might be the D (6 bases). This CDR3 is CASSQVSGVSYNEQFF. CDR3 nucleotide sequence: TGTGCCAGCAGCCAAGTGTCAGGGGTTTCCTACAATGAGCAGTTCTTC.